The rows below give T cell receptor beta chains drawn from one sample of a study of T cell responses to AZD1222 COVID-19 vaccine. The table came from immunoSEQ multiplex PCR; TCRdb's copy has only in-frame clones and leaves some out. The data contain about 85,000 clones, over 70% of them seen just once; the ten biggest clones take up 16%. The sample consisted of peripheral blood, taken on day 0 of AZD1222 vaccination. All receptors come from an adult in good health. CDR3s include the opening cysteine and the closing phenylalanine or tryptophan. D genes are given only for firm matches. A clone size is listed for some rows: how often the clone was seen (once, few, many), or a class if it is expanded.

cdr3_nt cdr3_aa d_call v_call clone_size j_call
TGTGCCAGCTCACCAGCTAGCAGCCGACAGGGCCTGGATTACGGCCGAGAGACCCAGTACTTC CASSPASSRQGLDYGRETQYF TRBD1 TRBV18 . TRBJ2-5
TGTGCCACCAGCAGAGAAGGCGGGACCTACTCCTACGAGCAGTACTTC CATSREGGTYSYEQYF . TRBV15 . TRBJ2-7
TGTGCCACCAAACGGACGGTTTATGGCTACACCTTC CATKRTVYGYTF . TRBV28 . TRBJ1-2
TGCGCCAGCAGCTTGGGACAGGGTCCTAATCAGCCCCAGCATTTT CASSLGQGPNQPQHF TRBD1 TRBV5-1 . TRBJ1-5
TGTGCCAGCAGTGAAACTAGCGGGAGTCCCGCGAGGCAGTTCTTC CASSETSGSPARQFF TRBD2 TRBV2 . TRBJ2-1
TGTGTTAGTAGGGATAGCAATCAGCCCCAGCATTTT CVSRDSNQPQHF . TRBV28 . TRBJ1-5
TGTGCCAGCAGCCCTCAGCGGGAGGAGTTCTTC CASSPQREEFF TRBD2 TRBV7-9 . TRBJ2-1
TGTGCCAGTTCACTTCGAAACAGGGACGATGGCTACACCTTC CASSLRNRDDGYTF . TRBV2 few TRBJ1-2
TGTGCCAGCAGTGAGACAGGGAACAATGAGCAGTTCTTC CASSETGNNEQFF TRBD1 TRBV6-4 . TRBJ2-1
TGCGCCAGCAGCCAAGTAGGGGGCAATCAGCCCCAGCATTTT CASSQVGGNQPQHF . TRBV4-1 . TRBJ1-5
TGTGCCAGCAGCCTGGACAGTGGCGGAGAGACCCAGTACTTC CASSLDSGGETQYF . TRBV5-5 . TRBJ2-5
TGTGCCACCGAGGCGGGGACAGGGGTAGACACTGAAGCTTTCTTT CATEAGTGVDTEAFF TRBD1 TRBV10-3 . TRBJ1-1
TGCAGTGCTAGTCGGGACAGCCTTACCGGGGAGCTGTTTTTT CSASRDSLTGELFF TRBD1 TRBV20-1 . TRBJ2-2
TGTGCCAGCAGTCCCCTCCACTGGGGCACTGAAGCTTTCTTT CASSPLHWGTEAFF . TRBV6-5 once TRBJ1-1
TGTGCCAGTAGTGCGACAGGGGGCACTGAAGCTTTCTTT CASSATGGTEAFF TRBD1 TRBV19 . TRBJ1-1
TGTGCCAGCAGTGGACTAGCGGGATCGTACGAGCAGTACTTC CASSGLAGSYEQYF TRBD2 TRBV2 . TRBJ2-7
TGCGCCAGCAGCTTGGACGCTAGCGGGAGGGCCCGGAATACGCAGTATTTT CASSLDASGRARNTQYF TRBD2 TRBV5-1 . TRBJ2-3
TGTGCCAGCAGTCCGGGAATCGGAGGGAACACTGAAGCTTTCTTT CASSPGIGGNTEAFF . TRBV2 . TRBJ1-1
TGTGCCAGCAGCGTTGGGACAGGCCTGTCCACAGATACGCAGTATTTT CASSVGTGLSTDTQYF TRBD1 TRBV9 . TRBJ2-3
TGTGCCAGCAGTTTAGGGTACTGGGCGGGGGCTTCTGGAAACACCATATATTTT CASSLGYWAGASGNTIYF . TRBV28 once TRBJ1-3
TGCGCCAGCAGCTTGGAACAAGAGACCCAGTACTTC CASSLEQETQYF . TRBV5-1 . TRBJ2-5
TGTGCCAGCAGCCCCAGGGGGGCCGGGAACACTGAAGCTTTCTTT CASSPRGAGNTEAFF TRBD1 TRBV7-9 . TRBJ1-1
TGTGCCAGGGTGAGACGGACAGGCATGCTCCAGAACAATGAGCAGTTCTTC CARVRRTGMLQNNEQFF TRBD1 TRBV2 . TRBJ2-1
TGTGCCAGCAGCCCCAGACTAGCCTACGAGCAGTACTTC CASSPRLAYEQYF . TRBV3-1/TRBV3-2 . TRBJ2-7
TGTGCCAGCAGCTCGCAGGTCTCAGGGGTCAGCGCTGAAGCTTTCTTT CASSSQVSGVSAEAFF . TRBV11-2 . TRBJ1-1
TGTGCCAGCAGTCCGGGACCGGGGACTGAAGCTTTCTTT CASSPGPGTEAFF . TRBV27 . TRBJ1-1
TGTGCCAGCAGTTCAGGGGTTCGGGATCAGCCCCAGCATTTT CASSSGVRDQPQHF . TRBV6-5 . TRBJ1-5
TGTGCCAGCTCACCACCATCGGGGGGAGGCAATCAGCCCCAGCATTTT CASSPPSGGGNQPQHF . TRBV18 . TRBJ1-5
TGTGCCAGCAGTGACAGGGACAGGGGTTTAACTGAAGCTTTCTTT CASSDRDRGLTEAFF TRBD1 TRBV6-4 . TRBJ1-1
TGTGCCAGCAGCCAATCTAGCGGGAGCTACGAGCAGTACTTC CASSQSSGSYEQYF TRBD2 TRBV3-1/TRBV3-2 . TRBJ2-7
TGTGCCAGCAGCTCCGACAGGGCTTTACGCAATGAGCAGTTCTTC CASSSDRALRNEQFF TRBD1 TRBV14 . TRBJ2-1
TGTGCTAGTGGTTTGGGTTTTGGCTCTGGGGCCAACGTCCTGACTTTC CASGLGFGSGANVLTF . TRBV12-5 . TRBJ2-6
TGTGCCAGTAGTATCGGACAGGGGGGCACAGATACGCAGTATTTT CASSIGQGGTDTQYF TRBD1 TRBV19 . TRBJ2-3
TGTGCCACCAGCAGAGCCGGCAGAGGACCCTACGAGCAGTACTTC CATSRAGRGPYEQYF . TRBV15 . TRBJ2-7
TGTGCCATCAGTGAGACAGCGTATAGCAATCAGCCCCAGCATTTT CAISETAYSNQPQHF . TRBV10-3 . TRBJ1-5
TGTGCCAGCAGCTCCCAACCAGGGGGAGGGACTGAAGCTTTCTTT CASSSQPGGGTEAFF TRBD1 TRBV7-9 . TRBJ1-1
TGTGCCAGCTCACCACCGGGACAGGGGGCGAGAGAACTGTTTTTT CASSPPGQGARELFF TRBD1 TRBV18 . TRBJ1-4
TGTGCCAGCAGTCGTGTCGACAGGGTAGATTCACCCCTCCACTTT CASSRVDRVDSPLHF TRBD1 TRBV5-6 . TRBJ1-6
TGTGCCAGTAGTATCATATCAGGCGGAGGACGGAACACTGAAGCTTTCTTT CASSIISGGGRNTEAFF . TRBV19 . TRBJ1-1
TGCGCCAGCAGCTTGGAGACAGCACAGCTTAACTATGGCTACACCTTC CASSLETAQLNYGYTF . TRBV5-1 . TRBJ1-2
TGTGCCATCAGTTATGTGACAGGACAATCATTTAGCAATCAGCCCCAGCATTTT CAISYVTGQSFSNQPQHF . TRBV10-3 . TRBJ1-5
TGTGCCAGCAGCTCACGACAGAACACTGAAGCTTTCTTT CASSSRQNTEAFF . TRBV9 few TRBJ1-1
TGTGCCAGCAGCCGCAGGGGGGGGAATGAGCAGTTCTTC CASSRRGGNEQFF . TRBV11-3 . TRBJ2-1
TGCGCCAGCATCTCGGGGGCTACGGGAACCGGGGAGCTGTTTTTT CASISGATGTGELFF . TRBV5-1 . TRBJ2-2
TGTGCCAGCAGACTACAGGGCGATGAGCAGTTCTTC CASRLQGDEQFF . TRBV2 . TRBJ2-1
TGTGCCAGCAGTTTAACCACTCTGGGAGCTGGGGCCAACGTCCTGACTTTC CASSLTTLGAGANVLTF . TRBV27 . TRBJ2-6
TGTGCCAGCAGTTTAGGGCTAGCGGTCTACGAGCAGTACTTC CASSLGLAVYEQYF TRBD2 TRBV27 . TRBJ2-7
TGCGCCAGCAGCCCCGCCCGCCTGCTAGAGACCCAGTACTTC CASSPARLLETQYF . TRBV5-1 . TRBJ2-5
TGTGCCTGGAGTGTAGCTTCCCAAGCCAAAAACATTCAGTACTTC CAWSVASQAKNIQYF . TRBV30 . TRBJ2-4
TGTGCCAGCAGCACAATTGCGGGGAGGTCAGATACGCAGTATTTT CASSTIAGRSDTQYF . TRBV7-9 . TRBJ2-3
TGTGCCAGCTCACCAACCAGGGTGGACACCGGGGAGCTGTTTTTT CASSPTRVDTGELFF . TRBV18 . TRBJ2-2
TGCGCCAGCGCCCCGACCGGACAGGAAGCTTTCTTT CASAPTGQEAFF . TRBV5-1 . TRBJ1-1
TGTGCCAGCAGTTTTGTCGGCTCCTACGAGCAGTACTTC CASSFVGSYEQYF . TRBV28 . TRBJ2-7